The T cell receptor (beta chain) under discussion was sequenced for a study of shared clonotypes between healthy human individuals. TCRdb keeps only in-frame clones here, not all; method: immunoSEQ multiplex PCR. This table holds 950,000 to 1,100,000 clones, about 84% found once. The table lists this clone with a count of one. What it binds is unknown. Broader study findings: The rarefaction results pointed to incomplete sorted-subset sequencing despite large depth. Naive subsets, compared against memory subsets, generally had larger estimated richness values. Clonotype sharing among donors, it was expected, would be affected by sequencing depth.

CDR3 length equals 16 residues. Germline CDR1 is SGHRS and CDR2 is YFSETQ. J lost 2 bases, V lost 4 bases, and 9 bases had no gene match. The source of this sequence is a man aged 18 to 29 in good health. Some clones in this sample may be carry-over from other donors' samples. The source material was memory CD4+ T cells from PBMCs. Subset specified: CD45RA-negative fraction. The gene calls are TRBV5-1 and TRBJ2-5; 9 bases line up with TRBD1. CDR3 residues: CASSPGQGDAQETQYF. The CDR3 DNA sequence: TGCGCCAGCAGCCCGGGACAGGGCGATGCTCAAGAGACCCAGTACTTC.